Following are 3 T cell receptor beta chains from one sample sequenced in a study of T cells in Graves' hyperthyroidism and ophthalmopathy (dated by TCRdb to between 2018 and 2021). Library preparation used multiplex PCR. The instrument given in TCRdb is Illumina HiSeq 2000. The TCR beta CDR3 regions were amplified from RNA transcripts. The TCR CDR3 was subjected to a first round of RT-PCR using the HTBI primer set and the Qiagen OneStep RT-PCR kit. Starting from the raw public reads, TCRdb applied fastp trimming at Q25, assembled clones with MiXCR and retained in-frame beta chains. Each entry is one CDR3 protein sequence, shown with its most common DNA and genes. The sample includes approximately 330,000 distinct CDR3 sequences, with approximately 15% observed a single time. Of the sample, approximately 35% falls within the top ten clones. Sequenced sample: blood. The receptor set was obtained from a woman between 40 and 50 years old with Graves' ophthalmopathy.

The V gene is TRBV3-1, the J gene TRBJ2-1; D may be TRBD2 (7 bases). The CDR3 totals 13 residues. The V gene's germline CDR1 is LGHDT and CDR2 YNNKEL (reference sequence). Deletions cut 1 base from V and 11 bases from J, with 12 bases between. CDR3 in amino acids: CASSQVGGGKQFF. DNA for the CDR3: TGTGCCAGCAGCCAAGTAGGGGGGGGAAAGCAGTTCTTC.

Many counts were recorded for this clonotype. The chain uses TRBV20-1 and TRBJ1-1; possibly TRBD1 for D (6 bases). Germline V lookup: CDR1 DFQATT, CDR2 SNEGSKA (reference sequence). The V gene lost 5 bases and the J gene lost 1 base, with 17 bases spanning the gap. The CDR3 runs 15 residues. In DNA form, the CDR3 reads TGCAGTGCTGACGGGTCGGGGGGGCAGAACACTGAAGCTTTCTTT. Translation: CSADGSGGQNTEAFF.

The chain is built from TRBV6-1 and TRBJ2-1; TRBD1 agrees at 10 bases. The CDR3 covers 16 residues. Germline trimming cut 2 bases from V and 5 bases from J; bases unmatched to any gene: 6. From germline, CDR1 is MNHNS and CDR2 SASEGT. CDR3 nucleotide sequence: TGTGCCAGCAGTGAACGGGGGGGACAGGGGCACAATGAGCAGTTCTTC. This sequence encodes CASSERGGQGHNEQFF.